This TCR beta chain was recovered during a study of shared clonotypes between healthy human individuals. On the study more broadly: Donors consisted of two women and three men between 18 and 49. CD4 naive and CD4 memory each took three plates per donor, while CD8 naive took two and CD8 memory one. Overall study results and limits: Rarefaction revealed incomplete sorted-subset sequencing despite large depth.

Assay execution took place at the deep level. Sequenced by immunoSEQ multiplex PCR; TCRdb stores in-frame clones only, minus some. The sample yields 2 million to 2.5 million clones, roughly 92% seen once. Trimming cost V 4 bases and J 6 bases, with 16 bases left between them. The CDR3 is 15 amino acids. Germline V gene sequence: CDR1 SGHRS, CDR2 YFSETQ. Remarks on this clone: The antigen is undetermined.

The receptor was derived from a man aged 18 to 30 in good health. Some clones in this sample may be carry-over from other donors' samples. V usage is TRBV5-1 and J usage is TRBJ1-4, with D possibly being TRBD1 (6 bases). The specimen sequenced was naive CD4+ T cells from PBMCs. The sample's subset: CD45RA+ positively selected. The CDR3 region has the DNA TGCGCCAGCAGCCGGGGGCAGGGTATCTATGAAAAACTGTTTTTT. Its translation is CASSRGQGIYEKLFF. The variable domain in full, completed from reference TRBV5-1 and TRBJ1-4, reads KAGVTQTPRYLIKTRGQQVTLSCSPISGHRSVSWYQQTPGQGLQFLFEYFSETQRNKGNFPGRFSGRQFSNSRSEMNVSTLELGDSALYLCASSRGQGIYEKLFFGSGTQLSVL.